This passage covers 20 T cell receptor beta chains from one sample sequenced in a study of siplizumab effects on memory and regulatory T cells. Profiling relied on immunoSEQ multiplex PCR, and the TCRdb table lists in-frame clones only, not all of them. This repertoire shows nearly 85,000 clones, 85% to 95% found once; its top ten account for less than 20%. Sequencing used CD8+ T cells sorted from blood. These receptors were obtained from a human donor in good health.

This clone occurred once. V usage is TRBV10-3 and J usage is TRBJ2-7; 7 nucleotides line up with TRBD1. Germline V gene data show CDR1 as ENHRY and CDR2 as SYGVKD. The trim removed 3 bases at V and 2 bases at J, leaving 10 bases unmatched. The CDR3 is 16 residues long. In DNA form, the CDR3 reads TGTGCCATCAGTGAACCCGGGACAGAAGAGCCCTACGAGCAGTACTTC. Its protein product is CAISEPGTEEPYEQYF.

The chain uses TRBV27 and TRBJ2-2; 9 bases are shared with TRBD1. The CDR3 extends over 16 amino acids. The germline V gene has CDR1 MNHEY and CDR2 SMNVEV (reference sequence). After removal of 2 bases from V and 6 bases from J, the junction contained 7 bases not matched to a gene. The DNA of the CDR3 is TGTGCCAGCAGTTTAATTTGGACAGGGGCCCCCGGGGAGCTGTTTTTT. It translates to CASSLIWTGAPGELFF.

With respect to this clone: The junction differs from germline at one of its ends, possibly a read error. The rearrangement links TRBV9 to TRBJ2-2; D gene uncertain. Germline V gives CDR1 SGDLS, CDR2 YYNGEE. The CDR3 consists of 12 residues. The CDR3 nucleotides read TGTGCCAGCAGCCCGAACGCCGGGGAGCTGTTTTTT. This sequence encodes CASSPNAGELFF.

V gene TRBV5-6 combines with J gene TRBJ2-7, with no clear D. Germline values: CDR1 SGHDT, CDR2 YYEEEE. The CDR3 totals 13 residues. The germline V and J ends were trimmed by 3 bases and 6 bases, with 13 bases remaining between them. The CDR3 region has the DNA TGTGCCAGCAGCTCCGGGTCCCAAGTCGAGCAGTACTTC. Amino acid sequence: CASSSGSQVEQYF.

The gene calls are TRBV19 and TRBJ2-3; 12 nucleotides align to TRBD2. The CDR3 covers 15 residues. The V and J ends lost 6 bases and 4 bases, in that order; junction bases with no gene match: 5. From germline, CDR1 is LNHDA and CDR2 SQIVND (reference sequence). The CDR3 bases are TGTGCCAGTAGACTAGCGGGAGGTCTTTCAGATACGCAGTATTTT. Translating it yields CASRLAGGLSDTQYF.

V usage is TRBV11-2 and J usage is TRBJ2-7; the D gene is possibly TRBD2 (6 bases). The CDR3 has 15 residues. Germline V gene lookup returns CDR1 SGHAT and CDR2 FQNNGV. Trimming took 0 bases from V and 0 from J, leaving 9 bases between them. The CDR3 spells CASSLEAGNSYEQYF. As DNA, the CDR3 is TGTGCCAGCAGCTTAGAGGCGGGGAACTCCTACGAGCAGTACTTC.

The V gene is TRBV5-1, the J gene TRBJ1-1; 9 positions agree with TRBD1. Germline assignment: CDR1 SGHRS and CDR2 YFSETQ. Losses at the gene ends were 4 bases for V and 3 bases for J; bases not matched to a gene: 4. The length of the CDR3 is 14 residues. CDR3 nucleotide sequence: TGCGCCAGCAGCGTAAACAGGGGGCACACTGAAGCTTTCTTT. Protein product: CASSVNRGHTEAFF.

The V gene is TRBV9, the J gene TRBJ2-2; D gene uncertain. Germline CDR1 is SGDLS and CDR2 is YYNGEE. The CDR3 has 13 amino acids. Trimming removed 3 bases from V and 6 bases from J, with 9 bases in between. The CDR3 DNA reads TGTGCCAGCAGCGCCCGAGGTCCCGGGGAGCTGTTTTTT. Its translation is CASSARGPGELFF.

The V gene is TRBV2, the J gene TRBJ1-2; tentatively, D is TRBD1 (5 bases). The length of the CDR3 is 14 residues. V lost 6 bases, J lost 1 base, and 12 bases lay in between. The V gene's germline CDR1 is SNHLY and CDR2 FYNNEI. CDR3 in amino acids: CASSTGEINYGYTF. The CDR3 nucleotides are TGTGCCAGCAGCACGGGGGAGATTAACTATGGCTACACCTTC.

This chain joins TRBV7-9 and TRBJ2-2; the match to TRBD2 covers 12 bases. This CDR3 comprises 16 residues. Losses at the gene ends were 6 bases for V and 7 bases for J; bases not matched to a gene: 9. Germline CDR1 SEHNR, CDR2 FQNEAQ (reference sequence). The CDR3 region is CASRASGRAVDGELFF. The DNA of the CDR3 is TGTGCCAGCAGAGCTAGCGGGAGGGCCGTAGACGGGGAGCTGTTTTTT.

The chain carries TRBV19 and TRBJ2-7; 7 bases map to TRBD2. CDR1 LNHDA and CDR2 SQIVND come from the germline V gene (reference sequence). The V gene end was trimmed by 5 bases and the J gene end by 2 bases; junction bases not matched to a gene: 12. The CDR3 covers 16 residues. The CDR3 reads CASSEGLTVGTYEQYF. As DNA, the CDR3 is TGTGCCAGTAGTGAGGGACTAACAGTTGGGACCTACGAGCAGTACTTC.

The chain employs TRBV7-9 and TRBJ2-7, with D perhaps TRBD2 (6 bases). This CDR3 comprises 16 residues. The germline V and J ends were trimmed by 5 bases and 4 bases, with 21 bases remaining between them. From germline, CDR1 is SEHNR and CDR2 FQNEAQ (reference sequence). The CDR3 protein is CASSARGLRDPYEQYF. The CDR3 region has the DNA TGTGCCAGCAGCGCCCGGGGACTTCGGGACCCATACGAGCAGTACTTC.

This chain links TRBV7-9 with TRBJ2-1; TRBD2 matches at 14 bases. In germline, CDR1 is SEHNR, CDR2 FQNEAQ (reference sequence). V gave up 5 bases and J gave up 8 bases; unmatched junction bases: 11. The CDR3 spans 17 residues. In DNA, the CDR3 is TGTGCCAGCAGCCCCGGGACTAGCGGGAGTGGTTGGTATGAGCAGTTCTTC. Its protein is CASSPGTSGSGWYEQFF.

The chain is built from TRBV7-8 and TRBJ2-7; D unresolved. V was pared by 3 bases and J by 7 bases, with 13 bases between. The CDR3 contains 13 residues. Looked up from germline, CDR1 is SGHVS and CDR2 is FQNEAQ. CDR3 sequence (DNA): TGTGCCAGCAGCTTCGCCATCAAAGGGGAGCAGTACTTC. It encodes CASSFAIKGEQYF.

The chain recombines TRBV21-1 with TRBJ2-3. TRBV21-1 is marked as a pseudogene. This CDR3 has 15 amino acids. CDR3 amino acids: CASSKDGRGGDTQYF. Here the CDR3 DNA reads TGTGCCAGCAGCAAAGACGGCAGGGGGGGAGATACGCAGTATTTT.

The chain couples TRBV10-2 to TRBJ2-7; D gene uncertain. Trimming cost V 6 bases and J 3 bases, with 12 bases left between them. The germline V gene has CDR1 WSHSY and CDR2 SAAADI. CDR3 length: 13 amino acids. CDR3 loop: CASRVRRGYEQYF. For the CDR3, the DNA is TGCGCCAGCAGAGTAAGACGAGGCTACGAGCAGTACTTC.

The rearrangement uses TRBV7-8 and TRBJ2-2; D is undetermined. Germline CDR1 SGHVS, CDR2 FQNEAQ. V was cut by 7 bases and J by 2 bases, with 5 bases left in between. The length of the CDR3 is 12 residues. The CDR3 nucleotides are TGTGCCAGCACTCCAAACACCGGGGAGCTGTTTTTT. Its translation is CASTPNTGELFF. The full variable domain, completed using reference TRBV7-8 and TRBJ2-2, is GAGVSQSPRYKVAKRGQDVALRCDPISGHVSLFWYQQALGQGPEFLTYFQNEAQLDKSGLPSDRFFAERPEGSVSTLKIQRTQQEDSAVYLCASTPNTGELFFGEGSRLTVL.

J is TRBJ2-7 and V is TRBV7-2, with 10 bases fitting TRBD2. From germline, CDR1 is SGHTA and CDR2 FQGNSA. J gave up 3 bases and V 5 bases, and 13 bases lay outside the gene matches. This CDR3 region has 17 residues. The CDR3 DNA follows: TGTGCCAGCAGCCGGGGAGTACGGCTAGCGGGAGACTACGAGCAGTACTTC. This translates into CASSRGVRLAGDYEQYF.

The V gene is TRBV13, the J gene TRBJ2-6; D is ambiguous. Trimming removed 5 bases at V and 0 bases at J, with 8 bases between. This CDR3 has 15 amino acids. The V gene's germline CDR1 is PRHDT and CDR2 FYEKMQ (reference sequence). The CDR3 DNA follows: TGTGCCAGCAGCCGCTCTACCTCTGGGGCCAACGTCCTGACTTTC. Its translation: CASSRSTSGANVLTF.

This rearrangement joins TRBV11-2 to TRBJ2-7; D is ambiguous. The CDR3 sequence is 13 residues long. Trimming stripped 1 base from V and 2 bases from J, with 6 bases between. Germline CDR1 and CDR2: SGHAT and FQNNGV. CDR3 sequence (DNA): TGTGCCAGCAGCTTAGTGTCGACCTACGAGCAGTACTTC. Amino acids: CASSLVSTYEQYF.